The 32 T cell receptor beta chains in this list originate from one sample, sequenced in a study of T cells in Graves' hyperthyroidism and ophthalmopathy. Amplification yielded TCR beta CDR3 regions, with RNA transcripts as the source. With the HTBI primer set, the TCR CDR3 went through a first round of RT-PCR. Each CDR3 protein gets one entry after TCRdb re-called the multiplex PCR reads with MiXCR. The repertoire has hundreds of thousands of distinct CDR3 sequences, 14% to 15% of them found once; the top ten carry around 14%. The material sequenced was blood. Receptors originate from a man aged 18 to 30 with Graves' ophthalmopathy.

This clonotype was detected many times. This chain uses TRBV5-1 with TRBJ2-3; D not certain. Trimming removed 4 bases at V and 8 bases at J, with 14 bases between. Germline loops: CDR1 SGHRS, CDR2 YFSETQ. The CDR3 length is 13 residues. CDR3 sequence: CASSPNVGGTQYF. Written as DNA, the CDR3 is TGCGCCAGCAGCCCAAACGTGGGCGGTACGCAGTATTTT.

A word on this clonotype: A read error is possible here, since a much larger clone lies one base away. The rearrangement joins TRBV20-1 to TRBJ2-1, with TRBD2 identical over 12 bases. The V segment lost 0 bases and the J segment 9 bases; nucleotides outside the gene matches: 6. The CDR3 is 15 amino acids. Per germline, CDR1 DFQATT and CDR2 SNEGSKA (reference sequence). The CDR3 loop reads CSARERTSGNSEQFF. Written as DNA, the CDR3 is TGCAGTGCTAGAGAAAGGACTAGCGGGAACAGTGAGCAGTTCTTC.

There are many counts of this clonotype. The gene calls are TRBV6-1 and TRBJ2-5; TRBD2 aligns across 9 bases. V was clipped by 5 bases and J by 1 base; unmatched bases: 5. From germline, CDR1 is MNHNS and CDR2 SASEGT. The CDR3 is 15 residues long. The CDR3 bases are TGTGCCAGCAGTCCGCTAGCGGGAAGCCAAGAGACCCAGTACTTC. This gives the protein CASSPLAGSQETQYF.

This clonotype was observed many times. This chain's CDR3 is CASSSPLGEQFF. As DNA, the CDR3 is TGTGCCAGCAGCTCCCCGCTTGGTGAGCAGTTCTTC. V and J are TRBV13 and TRBJ2-1; D remains ambiguous. V was cut by 4 bases and J by 9 bases, with 10 bases left in between. Germline V gene data show CDR1 as PRHDT and CDR2 as FYEKMQ (reference sequence). The CDR3 consists of 12 residues.

Note on this clonotype: A much larger clonotype is one base distant, so this may be a read error. The V call is TRBV12-3 or TRBV12-4, the J call TRBJ2-1, with D maybe TRBD1 (6 bases). The ends were cut back, 5 bases at V and 10 bases at J, with 18 bases in the middle. The CDR3 consists of 14 residues. The CDR3 sequence is CASSGYGTRDEQFF. CDR3 coding DNA: TGTGCCAGCAGTGGGTATGGGACACGGGACGAGCAGTTCTTC.

This clonotype was detected only a few times. This chain uses TRBV5-1 with TRBJ2-6; 7 nucleotides align to TRBD1. The length of the CDR3 is 18 residues. After removal of 0 bases from V and 0 bases from J, the junction contained 6 bases not matched to a gene. Germline assignment: CDR1 SGHRS and CDR2 YFSETQ. The CDR3 DNA sequence: TGCGCCAGCAGCTTGGAGGGGGCTGTACACTCTGGGGCCAACGTCCTGACTTTC. Translating gives CASSLEGAVHSGANVLTF. The whole variable domain, remainder taken from reference TRBV5-1 and TRBJ2-6, is KAGVTQTPRYLIKTRGQQVTLSCSPISGHRSVSWYQQTPGQGLQFLFEYFSETQRNKGNFPGRFSGRQFSNSRSEMNVSTLELGDSALYLCASSLEGAVHSGANVLTFGAGSRLTVL.

This clonotype was observed a handful of times. The V call is TRBV3-1, the J call TRBJ2-3, with D tentatively TRBD2 (6 bases). In germline, CDR1 is LGHDT, CDR2 YNNKEL (reference sequence). This CDR3 contains 12 residues. V was shortened by 4 bases and J by 6 bases, with 8 bases between the two germline ends. The DNA for the CDR3 is TGTGCCAGCAGCCGAGGGAGGGATACGCAGTATTTT. This encodes CASSRGRDTQYF.

Here the CDR3 reads CASRDRGPSGTQYF. The DNA of the CDR3 is TGTGCCAGCCGGGACAGGGGGCCCTCGGGGACCCAGTACTTC. The rearrangement uses TRBV7-8 and TRBJ2-5; 12 nucleotides align to TRBD1. The CDR3 is 14 amino acids. CDR1 is SGHVS and CDR2 is FQNEAQ in the germline V gene. J lost 7 bases, V lost 8 bases, and 8 bases had no gene match.

This clonotype was detected many times. The chain links TRBV11-3 to TRBJ2-1; unclear D gene. This CDR3 contains 14 residues. V lost 5 bases to trimming and J lost 7 bases, with 15 bases between them. Germline V lookup: CDR1 SGHNT, CDR2 YENEEA. The CDR3 sequence is CASSPPSFPNEQFF. CDR3 sequence (DNA): TGTGCCAGCAGCCCACCGTCCTTTCCAAATGAGCAGTTCTTC.

This clonotype was detected a few times. This rearrangement joins TRBV28 to TRBJ2-3; 9 nucleotides agree with TRBD1. CDR1 MDHEN and CDR2 SYDVKM come from the germline V gene. The CDR3 is 14 residues long. J was trimmed by 5 bases and V by 5 bases; bases with no gene match: 5. CDR3 in DNA: TGTGCCAGCAGTACCGGGACAGGGAGAGATACGCAGTATTTT. Protein: CASSTGTGRDTQYF.

This clonotype was seen at least ten times. V gene TRBV5-5 combines with J gene TRBJ1-5; D unresolved. The CDR3 is made up of 13 amino acids. V gave up 4 bases and J gave up 6 bases, with 11 bases separating them. CDR1 is SGHKS and CDR2 is YYEKEE in the germline V gene (reference sequence). The CDR3 DNA reads as TGTGCCAGCAGCCCTACGGAGTCTCAGCCCCAGCATTTT. Translated: CASSPTESQPQHF.

This clonotype was picked up many times. The rearrangement uses TRBV10-3 and TRBJ2-7; 8 bases are a match to TRBD2. Unmatched junction bases numbered 3, after V lost 7 bases and J lost 4 bases. The germline gives CDR1 ENHRY, CDR2 SYGVKD. The CDR3 totals 12 residues. CDR3 protein: CAIMASGYEQYF. DNA for the CDR3: TGTGCCATCATGGCTAGCGGGTACGAGCAGTACTTC.

The table lists this clonotype with many counts. The rearrangement joins TRBV20-1 to TRBJ1-2; 7 positions agree with TRBD1. The CDR3 totals 15 residues. The V segment lost 0 bases and the J segment 2 bases; nucleotides outside the gene matches: 6. Germline lookup yields CDR1 DFQATT and CDR2 SNEGSKA (reference sequence). In DNA form, the CDR3 reads TGCAGTGCTAGAGATCTACAGGGGTTCAACTATGGCTACACCTTC. The encoded protein is CSARDLQGFNYGYTF.

This clonotype was counted at least ten times. This rearrangement joins TRBV24-1 to TRBJ1-5; 10 nucleotides line up with TRBD1. V dropped 5 bases and J dropped 4; count of bases not matched to a gene: 10. CDR3 size: 17 residues. CDR1 and CDR2 (germline): KGHDR, SFDVKD. The CDR3 here is CATSATLGQGVNQPQHF. In DNA form, the CDR3 reads TGTGCCACCAGTGCCACCCTCGGACAGGGGGTAAATCAGCCCCAGCATTTT.

The table lists this clonotype with a few counts. One end of the junction fails to match germline, which may point to a read error. CDR3 region: CASSLDRRNSPLRF. The CDR3 bases are TGTGCCAGCAGCCTAGACAGGCGTAATTCACCCCTCCGCTTT. The gene calls are TRBV5-6 and TRBJ1-6, with a tentative D call TRBD1 (6 bases). The CDR3 extends over 14 amino acids. Germline V gene lookup returns CDR1 SGHDT and CDR2 YYEEEE.

This clonotype showed up many times. The chain is built from TRBV30 and TRBJ2-1; D perhaps matches TRBD2 (5 bases). V lost 4 bases and J 0 bases, leaving 10 bases between the germline ends. The CDR3 totals 14 residues. Looked up from germline, CDR1 is GTSNPN and CDR2 is SVGIG (reference sequence). CDR3 sequence (DNA): TGTGCCTGGACGGCTAGCCTCTCCTACAATGAGCAGTTCTTC. The encoded protein is CAWTASLSYNEQFF.

The chain joins TRBV30 to TRBJ1-2, with 7 positions matching TRBD1. The junction had 6 bases not matched to a gene; V was cut back by 2 bases and J by 0 bases. The CDR3 is 15 residues long. The germline V gene has CDR1 GTSNPN and CDR2 SVGIG (reference sequence). DNA of the CDR3: TGTGCCTGGAGTACTCACAGGGGAACTAACTATGGCTACACCTTC. It specifies CAWSTHRGTNYGYTF. Combining the CDR3 with reference TRBV30 and TRBJ1-2 gives the whole variable domain SQTIHQWPATLVQPVGSPLSLECTVEGTSNPNLYWYRQAAGRGLQLLFYSVGIGQISSEVPQNLSASRPQDRQFILSSKKLLLSDSGFYLCAWSTHRGTNYGYTFGSGTRLTVV.

The table lists this clonotype with many counts. The rearrangement uses TRBV6-1 and TRBJ2-7; D is unresolved. The CDR3 consists of 14 residues. Germline V gene sequence: CDR1 MNHNS, CDR2 SASEGT. V lost 0 bases and J 6 bases, leaving 12 bases between the germline ends. The CDR3 region is CASSEAGAESEQYF. CDR3 sequence (DNA): TGTGCCAGCAGTGAAGCGGGTGCAGAAAGCGAGCAGTACTTC.

This chain joins TRBV10-1 and TRBJ1-4, with a weak D call TRBD1 (5 bases). There are 15 residues in the CDR3. Trimming shortened V by 0 bases and J by 4 bases, and 9 bases separated the two germline ends. Germline CDR1 and CDR2: WNHNN and SYGVQD (reference sequence). The CDR3 sequence is CASSESVGGNEKLFF. The CDR3 DNA reads as TGCGCCAGCAGTGAGTCGGTGGGGGGTAATGAAAAACTGTTTTTT.

This clonotype was found many times. V usage is TRBV9 and J usage is TRBJ2-3, with TRBD2 identical over 13 bases. V lost 6 bases, J lost 6 bases, and 7 bases stayed unmatched. This CDR3 comprises 15 residues. CDR1 and CDR2 (germline): SGDLS, YYNGEE. In DNA, the CDR3 is TGTGCCAGCAACGCACTAGCGGGGGGGCTTGATACGCAGTATTTT. Its protein product is CASNALAGGLDTQYF.

This clonotype showed up many times. This chain uses TRBV30 with TRBJ2-5; perhaps TRBD2 as D (5 bases). V was shortened by 3 bases and J by 4 bases, with 9 bases between the two germline ends. This CDR3 is 12 amino acids long. Germline V gene lookup returns CDR1 GTSNPN and CDR2 SVGIG (reference sequence). CDR3 amino acids: CAWSIEGETQYF. CDR3 coding DNA: TGTGCCTGGAGCATAGAGGGAGAGACCCAGTACTTC. The variable domain in full, with the rest retrieved from reference TRBV30 and TRBJ2-5, is SQTIHQWPATLVQPVGSPLSLECTVEGTSNPNLYWYRQAAGRGLQLLFYSVGIGQISSEVPQNLSASRPQDRQFILSSKKLLLSDSGFYLCAWSIEGETQYFGPGTRLLVL.

As to this clonotype: A read error may explain this, as a much larger clone is one base away. The chain carries TRBV12-3 or TRBV12-4 and TRBJ2-1; no clear D gene. V was cut by 3 bases and J by 12 bases, with 15 bases left in between. The CDR3 length is 13 residues. CDR3 sequence (DNA): TGTGCCAGCAGTTTGTATGCTTCGCATGCGCAGTTCTTC. It codes for CASSLYASHAQFF.

This clonotype was recorded at least ten times. This sequence joins TRBV12-3 or TRBV12-4 and TRBJ2-1; the D gene could be TRBD1 or TRBD2 (5 bases each). V was trimmed by 2 bases and J by 7 bases, leaving 12 bases between them. CDR3 length: 14 amino acids. CDR3 sequence reads: CASSLLGPRNEQFF. CDR3 nucleotides: TGTGCCAGCAGTTTACTGGGACCCCGGAATGAGCAGTTCTTC.

This clonotype was seen at least ten times. The J gene is TRBJ1-4, the V gene TRBV20-1; 10 nucleotides line up with TRBD1. CDR1 and CDR2 (germline): DFQATT, SNEGSKA (reference sequence). There are 16 residues in the CDR3. J was trimmed by 4 bases and V by 4 bases; bases with no gene match: 9. This chain's CDR3 is CSAMGPGQGSNEKLFF. CDR3 nucleotides: TGCAGTGCTATGGGACCGGGACAGGGGAGTAATGAAAAACTGTTTTTT.

This clonotype was observed a few times. The chain uses TRBV4-1 and TRBJ2-7, with D possibly being TRBD1 (5 bases). Germline V lookup: CDR1 MGHRA, CDR2 YSYEKL. The V end lost 0 bases, the J end lost 1 base, and 10 bases lay between the germline ends. This CDR3 is 15 amino acids long. The CDR3 region has the DNA TGCGCCAGCAGCCAAGAAGGGGCGGCATCCTACGAGCAGTACTTC. It codes for CASSQEGAASYEQYF.

This clonotype came up many times. The chain is built from TRBV7-9 and TRBJ1-3; unclear D gene. Germline CDR1 and CDR2: SEHNR and FQNEAQ (reference sequence). Trimming took off 4 bases at V and 2 bases at J, with 3 bases between the two ends. The CDR3 sequence is 12 residues long. CDR3 loop: CASSSTGNTIYF. In nucleotides, the CDR3 is TGTGCCAGCAGCTCGACTGGAAACACCATATATTTT.

This clonotype was seen a few times. This sequence joins TRBV19 and TRBJ1-6; tentative D call: TRBD1 (5 bases). V lost 6 bases and J 8 bases, leaving 8 bases between the germline ends. CDR1 is LNHDA, CDR2 SQIVND, per germline (reference sequence). The CDR3 runs 12 residues. The CDR3 coding sequence is TGTGCCAGTAGCCGCAGGGATTCACCCCTCCACTTT. Amino acids: CASSRRDSPLHF.

This clonotype was seen ten or more times. This rearrangement joins TRBV3-1 to TRBJ2-1; D call uncertain. The CDR3 has 12 amino acids. Germline values: CDR1 LGHDT, CDR2 YNNKEL (reference sequence). The V end lost 4 bases, the J end lost 5 bases, and 6 bases lay between the germline ends. The CDR3 DNA sequence: TGTGCCAGCAGCCTACTGCACAATGAGCAGTTCTTC. Translating gives CASSLLHNEQFF.

In regard to this clonotype: Being one base from a much bigger clone, this may be a read error. The chain's CDR3 is CASMEASHQPQHF. In DNA, the CDR3 is TGTGCCAGCATGGAGGCCTCCCATCAGCCCCAGCATTTT. The rearrangement uses TRBV6-1 and TRBJ1-5; D is undetermined. Trimming removed 7 bases at V and 5 bases at J, with 12 bases between. In germline, CDR1 is MNHNS, CDR2 SASEGT. The CDR3 totals 13 residues.

This clonotype was seen only a few times. This chain joins TRBV6-1 and TRBJ2-1; 13 nucleotides align to TRBD2. The germline V gene encodes CDR1 MNHNS and CDR2 SASEGT. The length of the CDR3 is 15 residues. Losses at the gene ends were 3 bases for V and 7 bases for J; bases not matched to a gene: 3. The CDR3 DNA sequence: TGTGCCAGCAGTGAGACTAGCGGGGGGTTTAATGAGCAGTTCTTC. Its translation: CASSETSGGFNEQFF.

This clonotype came up many times. This chain links TRBV30 with TRBJ2-1; TRBD2 is a possible D gene (6 bases). The CDR3 covers 14 residues. Between the trimmed V and J ends, which lost 4 bases and 10 bases, there was a span of 20 bases. Germline lookup yields CDR1 GTSNPN and CDR2 SVGIG (reference sequence). In nucleotides, the CDR3 is TGTGCCTGGACCGCCGGGACCGTGGCGGGGGAGCAGTTCTTC. Protein product: CAWTAGTVAGEQFF.

This clonotype was seen repeatedly, ten times or more. This chain joins TRBV6-1 and TRBJ1-2, with no clear D. Germline V gene sequence: CDR1 MNHNS, CDR2 SASEGT. V lost 3 bases to trimming and J lost 3 bases, with 17 bases between them. The CDR3 spans 16 residues. The DNA for the CDR3 is TGTGCCAGCAGTGATTTTGTGGACGCGTCTGACTATGGCTACACCTTC. This encodes CASSDFVDASDYGYTF.